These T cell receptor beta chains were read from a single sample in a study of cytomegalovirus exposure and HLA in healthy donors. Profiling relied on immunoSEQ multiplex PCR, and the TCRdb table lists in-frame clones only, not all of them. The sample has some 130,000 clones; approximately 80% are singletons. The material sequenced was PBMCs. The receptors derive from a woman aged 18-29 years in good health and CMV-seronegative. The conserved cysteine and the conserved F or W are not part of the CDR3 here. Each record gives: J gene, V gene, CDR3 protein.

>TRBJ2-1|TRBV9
ASSVVSHNEQF
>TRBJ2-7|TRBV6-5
ASSQGKGEQY
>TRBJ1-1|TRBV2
ASRRERAETEAF
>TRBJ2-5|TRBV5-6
ASSSTPGLDSETQY
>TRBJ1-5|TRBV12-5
ASGSSTGPNQPQH
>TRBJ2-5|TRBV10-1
ATQRVREETQY
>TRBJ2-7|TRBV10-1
ASSESRAQGLNEQY
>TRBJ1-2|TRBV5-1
ASNDGTGTGVTYGYT
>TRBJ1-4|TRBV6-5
ASSYGTGTNEKLF
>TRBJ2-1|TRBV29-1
SVEIGQGGNEQF
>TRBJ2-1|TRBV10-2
ASATRLAGENEQF
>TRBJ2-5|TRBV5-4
ASSSGLAGKETQY
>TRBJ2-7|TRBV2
ARSGLAHYEQY
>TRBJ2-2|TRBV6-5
ASGAGSSDGELF
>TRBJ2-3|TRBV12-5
ASGGGAGSTDTQY
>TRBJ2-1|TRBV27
ASSLDRAYNEQF
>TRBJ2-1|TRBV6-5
ASNSGTRRSNEQF
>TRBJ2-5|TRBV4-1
ASSQGTYETQY
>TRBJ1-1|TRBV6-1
ASSTTRVGTEAF
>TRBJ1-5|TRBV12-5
ASGTGTKRNQPQH
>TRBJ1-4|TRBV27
ASSLIYGDRGQIWEKLF
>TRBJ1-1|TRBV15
ATSRPLSPTGKTEAF
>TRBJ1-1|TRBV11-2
ASSLALRGTEAF
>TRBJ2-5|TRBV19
ASSIGQSEIQETQY
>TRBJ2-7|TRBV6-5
ASSYSGTGGYEQY
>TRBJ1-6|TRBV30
AWSARQTSPLH
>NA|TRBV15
ATSRSTGGGLEQY
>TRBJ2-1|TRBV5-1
ASSLQAGGDEQF
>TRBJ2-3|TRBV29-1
SVDLRSGRARDTQY
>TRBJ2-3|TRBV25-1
ASSPAGQGGDTQY
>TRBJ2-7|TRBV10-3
AVDRGNEQY
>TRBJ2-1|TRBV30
AWLTSGKRSSYNEQF
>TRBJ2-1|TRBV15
ATSQREVNEQF
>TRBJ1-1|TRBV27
ASAKGQGRPEAF
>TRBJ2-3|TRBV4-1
ASSQDRGSGDTQY
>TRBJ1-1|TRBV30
AWSSTGWGTEAF
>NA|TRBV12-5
ASGLLAGVNEQY
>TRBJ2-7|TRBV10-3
AIRGGYEQY
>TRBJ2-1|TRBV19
ASSETGLGSYNEQF
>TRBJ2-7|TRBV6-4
ASSDSISARAGNHEQY
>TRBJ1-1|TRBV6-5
ASSTDSWNTEAF
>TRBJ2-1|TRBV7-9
ASSATRYNEQF
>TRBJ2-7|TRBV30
AWNTGTTLQYEQY
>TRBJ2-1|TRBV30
AWSVRGEQF
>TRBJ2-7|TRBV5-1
ASSFPPTRDYEQY
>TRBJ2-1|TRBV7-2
ASSLVGLAGSLDEQF
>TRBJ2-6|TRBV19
ASARQETSGANVLT
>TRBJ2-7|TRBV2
ASKVGAFREQY
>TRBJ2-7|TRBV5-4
ATRGQGNSEQY
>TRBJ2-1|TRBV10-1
ASSDPLDRGAYNEQF
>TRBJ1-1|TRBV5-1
ASSLGTGGFMNTEAF
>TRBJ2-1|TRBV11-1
ASSLGSANYNEQF